This is a list of T cell receptor beta chains from one sample in a study of T cells in Graves' hyperthyroidism and ophthalmopathy. TCRdb reanalysed the multiplex PCR reads using MiXCR and keeps one entry per CDR3 protein. The data show around 190,000 distinct CDR3 sequences, less than 20% seen once. The sample comprised blood. The receptors stem from a woman aged 45-60 years with Graves' hyperthyroidism. Each CDR3 is given with its conserved first and last residue. D genes are given only for firm matches. Where a row states a size, it is once, few, many or the class of an expanded clone; other rows omit it.

V gene: TRBV9; J gene: TRBJ2-7; clone size: few; D gene: TRBD1; CDR3 length: 15; CDR3 protein: CASSTSATGTYEQYF
V gene: TRBV7-2; J gene: TRBJ2-3; clone size: many; D gene: NA; CDR3 length: 13; CDR3 protein: CASSLGTADTQYF
V gene: TRBV19; J gene: TRBJ2-5; clone size: many; D gene: NA; CDR3 length: 15; CDR3 protein: CASSPSGGREETQYF
V gene: TRBV4-2; J gene: TRBJ1-2; clone size: NA; D gene: NA; CDR3 length: 16; CDR3 protein: CASSPTSGRGNYGYTF
V gene: TRBV27; J gene: TRBJ1-4; clone size: many; D gene: TRBD1; CDR3 length: 15; CDR3 protein: CASRDLGQGNEKLFF
V gene: TRBV3-1; J gene: TRBJ2-1; clone size: many; D gene: TRBD1; CDR3 length: 12; CDR3 protein: CASSQRTGEQFF
V gene: TRBV12-3/TRBV12-4; J gene: TRBJ1-1; clone size: NA; D gene: NA; CDR3 length: 15; CDR3 protein: CASRIEKKGGTEAFF
V gene: TRBV3-1; J gene: TRBJ2-2; clone size: few; D gene: TRBD2; CDR3 length: 18; CDR3 protein: CASSQVSSGSSNTGELFF
V gene: TRBV4-2; J gene: TRBJ1-1; clone size: NA; D gene: NA; CDR3 length: 16; CDR3 protein: CASSQVSRGVNTEAFF
V gene: TRBV29-1; J gene: TRBJ2-7; clone size: few; D gene: TRBD2; CDR3 length: 14; CDR3 protein: CSVELSSGRYEQYF
V gene: TRBV11-1; J gene: TRBJ2-7; clone size: many; D gene: NA; CDR3 length: 12; CDR3 protein: CASSQSVGEQYF
V gene: TRBV2; J gene: TRBJ2-7; clone size: NA; D gene: NA; CDR3 length: 14; CDR3 protein: CASSPVGMGYEQYF
V gene: TRBV11-1; J gene: TRBJ1-1; clone size: many; D gene: NA; CDR3 length: 13; CDR3 protein: CASSLTENTEAFF
V gene: TRBV5-1; J gene: TRBJ1-2; clone size: many; D gene: NA; CDR3 length: 15; CDR3 protein: CASSLVDRRNYGYTF
V gene: TRBV18; J gene: TRBJ1-5; clone size: NA; D gene: NA; CDR3 length: 15; CDR3 protein: CASSPRTESNQPQHF
V gene: TRBV6-1; J gene: TRBJ2-7; clone size: many; D gene: TRBD2; CDR3 length: 14; CDR3 protein: CASSVAGVNYEQYF
V gene: TRBV7-9; J gene: TRBJ1-1; clone size: NA; D gene: TRBD1; CDR3 length: 15; CDR3 protein: CASSNTPGGATEAFF
V gene: TRBV7-2; J gene: TRBJ1-1; clone size: few; D gene: NA; CDR3 length: 12; CDR3 protein: CASSLGALEAFF
V gene: TRBV27; J gene: TRBJ2-5; clone size: many; D gene: NA; CDR3 length: 13; CDR3 protein: CASSFIGEETQYF
V gene: TRBV6-1; J gene: TRBJ1-6; clone size: NA; D gene: NA; CDR3 length: 14; CDR3 protein: CASTNGAGGGALHF
V gene: TRBV6-2/TRBV6-3; J gene: TRBJ1-1; clone size: many; D gene: NA; CDR3 length: 15; CDR3 protein: CASSFSRSRVTEAFF
V gene: TRBV24-1; J gene: TRBJ2-5; clone size: many; D gene: TRBD1; CDR3 length: 14; CDR3 protein: CATSDFGRGETQYF
V gene: TRBV7-9; J gene: TRBJ2-7; clone size: many; D gene: TRBD2; CDR3 length: 12; CDR3 protein: CASSLGGSSRYF
V gene: TRBV20-1; J gene: TRBJ1-2; clone size: NA; D gene: NA; CDR3 length: 12; CDR3 protein: CSARGTHYGYTF
V gene: TRBV6-1; J gene: TRBJ1-1; clone size: NA; D gene: NA; CDR3 length: 14; CDR3 protein: CASTAGLFFGGAFF
V gene: TRBV15; J gene: TRBJ2-1; clone size: many; D gene: NA; CDR3 length: 15; CDR3 protein: CATSRDGLEEGEQFF
V gene: TRBV28; J gene: TRBJ1-1; clone size: many; D gene: TRBD1; CDR3 length: 11; CDR3 protein: CASSLDRRAFF
V gene: TRBV20-1; J gene: TRBJ2-7; clone size: many; D gene: NA; CDR3 length: 13; CDR3 protein: CSALPTGTYEQYF
V gene: TRBV30; J gene: TRBJ1-5; clone size: NA; D gene: NA; CDR3 length: 13; CDR3 protein: CAWSVGGDQPQHF
V gene: TRBV19; J gene: TRBJ1-3; clone size: many; D gene: NA; CDR3 length: 15; CDR3 protein: CASRDYRDGGNTIYF
V gene: TRBV6-1; J gene: TRBJ2-1; clone size: NA; D gene: TRBD2; CDR3 length: 17; CDR3 protein: CASRTGTSGRAVNEQFF
V gene: TRBV7-3; J gene: TRBJ2-3; clone size: many; D gene: TRBD2; CDR3 length: 15; CDR3 protein: CASTELAHSTDTQYF
V gene: TRBV28; J gene: TRBJ1-3; clone size: many; D gene: NA; CDR3 length: 13; CDR3 protein: CASYTTSGNTIYF
V gene: TRBV11-2; J gene: TRBJ2-1; clone size: many; D gene: TRBD1; CDR3 length: 15; CDR3 protein: CASSSRGQGVNEQFF
V gene: TRBV27; J gene: TRBJ2-7; clone size: many; D gene: NA; CDR3 length: 17; CDR3 protein: CASSLKGGRASSYEQYF
V gene: TRBV3-1; J gene: TRBJ1-6; clone size: many; D gene: NA; CDR3 length: 13; CDR3 protein: CASSQERNSPLHF
V gene: TRBV6-1; J gene: TRBJ2-7; clone size: many; D gene: NA; CDR3 length: 11; CDR3 protein: CASSVNYEQYF
V gene: TRBV10-3; J gene: TRBJ1-1; clone size: NA; D gene: NA; CDR3 length: 13; CDR3 protein: CAIRRQENTEAFF
V gene: TRBV7-2; J gene: TRBJ2-3; clone size: once; D gene: NA; CDR3 length: 13; CDR3 protein: CASSLGRTDTQYF
V gene: TRBV30; J gene: TRBJ1-1; clone size: NA; D gene: NA; CDR3 length: 12; CDR3 protein: CAWSVGNGAAFF
V gene: TRBV25-1; J gene: TRBJ2-7; clone size: few; D gene: NA; CDR3 length: 15; CDR3 protein: CASSEPRGAVDEQYF
V gene: TRBV3-1; J gene: TRBJ1-2; clone size: many; D gene: NA; CDR3 length: 15; CDR3 protein: CASSPRTENSDGYTF